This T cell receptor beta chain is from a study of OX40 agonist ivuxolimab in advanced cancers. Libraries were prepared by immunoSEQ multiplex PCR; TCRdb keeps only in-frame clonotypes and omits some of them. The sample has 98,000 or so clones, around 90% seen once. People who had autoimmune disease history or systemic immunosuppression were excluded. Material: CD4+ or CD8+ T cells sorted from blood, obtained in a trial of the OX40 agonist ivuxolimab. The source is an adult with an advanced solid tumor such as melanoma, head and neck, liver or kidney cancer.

In DNA form, the CDR3 reads TGTGCCAGCAGGCCCGGGGCTAGCGGGACCTACGAGCAGTACTTC. Encoded protein: CASRPGASGTYEQYF. This chain connects TRBV6-6 to TRBJ2-7, with 9 bases matching TRBD2. The trim removed 6 bases at V and 2 bases at J, leaving 8 bases unmatched. Per germline, CDR1 MNHNY and CDR2 SVGAGI (reference sequence). The CDR3 extends over 15 amino acids.